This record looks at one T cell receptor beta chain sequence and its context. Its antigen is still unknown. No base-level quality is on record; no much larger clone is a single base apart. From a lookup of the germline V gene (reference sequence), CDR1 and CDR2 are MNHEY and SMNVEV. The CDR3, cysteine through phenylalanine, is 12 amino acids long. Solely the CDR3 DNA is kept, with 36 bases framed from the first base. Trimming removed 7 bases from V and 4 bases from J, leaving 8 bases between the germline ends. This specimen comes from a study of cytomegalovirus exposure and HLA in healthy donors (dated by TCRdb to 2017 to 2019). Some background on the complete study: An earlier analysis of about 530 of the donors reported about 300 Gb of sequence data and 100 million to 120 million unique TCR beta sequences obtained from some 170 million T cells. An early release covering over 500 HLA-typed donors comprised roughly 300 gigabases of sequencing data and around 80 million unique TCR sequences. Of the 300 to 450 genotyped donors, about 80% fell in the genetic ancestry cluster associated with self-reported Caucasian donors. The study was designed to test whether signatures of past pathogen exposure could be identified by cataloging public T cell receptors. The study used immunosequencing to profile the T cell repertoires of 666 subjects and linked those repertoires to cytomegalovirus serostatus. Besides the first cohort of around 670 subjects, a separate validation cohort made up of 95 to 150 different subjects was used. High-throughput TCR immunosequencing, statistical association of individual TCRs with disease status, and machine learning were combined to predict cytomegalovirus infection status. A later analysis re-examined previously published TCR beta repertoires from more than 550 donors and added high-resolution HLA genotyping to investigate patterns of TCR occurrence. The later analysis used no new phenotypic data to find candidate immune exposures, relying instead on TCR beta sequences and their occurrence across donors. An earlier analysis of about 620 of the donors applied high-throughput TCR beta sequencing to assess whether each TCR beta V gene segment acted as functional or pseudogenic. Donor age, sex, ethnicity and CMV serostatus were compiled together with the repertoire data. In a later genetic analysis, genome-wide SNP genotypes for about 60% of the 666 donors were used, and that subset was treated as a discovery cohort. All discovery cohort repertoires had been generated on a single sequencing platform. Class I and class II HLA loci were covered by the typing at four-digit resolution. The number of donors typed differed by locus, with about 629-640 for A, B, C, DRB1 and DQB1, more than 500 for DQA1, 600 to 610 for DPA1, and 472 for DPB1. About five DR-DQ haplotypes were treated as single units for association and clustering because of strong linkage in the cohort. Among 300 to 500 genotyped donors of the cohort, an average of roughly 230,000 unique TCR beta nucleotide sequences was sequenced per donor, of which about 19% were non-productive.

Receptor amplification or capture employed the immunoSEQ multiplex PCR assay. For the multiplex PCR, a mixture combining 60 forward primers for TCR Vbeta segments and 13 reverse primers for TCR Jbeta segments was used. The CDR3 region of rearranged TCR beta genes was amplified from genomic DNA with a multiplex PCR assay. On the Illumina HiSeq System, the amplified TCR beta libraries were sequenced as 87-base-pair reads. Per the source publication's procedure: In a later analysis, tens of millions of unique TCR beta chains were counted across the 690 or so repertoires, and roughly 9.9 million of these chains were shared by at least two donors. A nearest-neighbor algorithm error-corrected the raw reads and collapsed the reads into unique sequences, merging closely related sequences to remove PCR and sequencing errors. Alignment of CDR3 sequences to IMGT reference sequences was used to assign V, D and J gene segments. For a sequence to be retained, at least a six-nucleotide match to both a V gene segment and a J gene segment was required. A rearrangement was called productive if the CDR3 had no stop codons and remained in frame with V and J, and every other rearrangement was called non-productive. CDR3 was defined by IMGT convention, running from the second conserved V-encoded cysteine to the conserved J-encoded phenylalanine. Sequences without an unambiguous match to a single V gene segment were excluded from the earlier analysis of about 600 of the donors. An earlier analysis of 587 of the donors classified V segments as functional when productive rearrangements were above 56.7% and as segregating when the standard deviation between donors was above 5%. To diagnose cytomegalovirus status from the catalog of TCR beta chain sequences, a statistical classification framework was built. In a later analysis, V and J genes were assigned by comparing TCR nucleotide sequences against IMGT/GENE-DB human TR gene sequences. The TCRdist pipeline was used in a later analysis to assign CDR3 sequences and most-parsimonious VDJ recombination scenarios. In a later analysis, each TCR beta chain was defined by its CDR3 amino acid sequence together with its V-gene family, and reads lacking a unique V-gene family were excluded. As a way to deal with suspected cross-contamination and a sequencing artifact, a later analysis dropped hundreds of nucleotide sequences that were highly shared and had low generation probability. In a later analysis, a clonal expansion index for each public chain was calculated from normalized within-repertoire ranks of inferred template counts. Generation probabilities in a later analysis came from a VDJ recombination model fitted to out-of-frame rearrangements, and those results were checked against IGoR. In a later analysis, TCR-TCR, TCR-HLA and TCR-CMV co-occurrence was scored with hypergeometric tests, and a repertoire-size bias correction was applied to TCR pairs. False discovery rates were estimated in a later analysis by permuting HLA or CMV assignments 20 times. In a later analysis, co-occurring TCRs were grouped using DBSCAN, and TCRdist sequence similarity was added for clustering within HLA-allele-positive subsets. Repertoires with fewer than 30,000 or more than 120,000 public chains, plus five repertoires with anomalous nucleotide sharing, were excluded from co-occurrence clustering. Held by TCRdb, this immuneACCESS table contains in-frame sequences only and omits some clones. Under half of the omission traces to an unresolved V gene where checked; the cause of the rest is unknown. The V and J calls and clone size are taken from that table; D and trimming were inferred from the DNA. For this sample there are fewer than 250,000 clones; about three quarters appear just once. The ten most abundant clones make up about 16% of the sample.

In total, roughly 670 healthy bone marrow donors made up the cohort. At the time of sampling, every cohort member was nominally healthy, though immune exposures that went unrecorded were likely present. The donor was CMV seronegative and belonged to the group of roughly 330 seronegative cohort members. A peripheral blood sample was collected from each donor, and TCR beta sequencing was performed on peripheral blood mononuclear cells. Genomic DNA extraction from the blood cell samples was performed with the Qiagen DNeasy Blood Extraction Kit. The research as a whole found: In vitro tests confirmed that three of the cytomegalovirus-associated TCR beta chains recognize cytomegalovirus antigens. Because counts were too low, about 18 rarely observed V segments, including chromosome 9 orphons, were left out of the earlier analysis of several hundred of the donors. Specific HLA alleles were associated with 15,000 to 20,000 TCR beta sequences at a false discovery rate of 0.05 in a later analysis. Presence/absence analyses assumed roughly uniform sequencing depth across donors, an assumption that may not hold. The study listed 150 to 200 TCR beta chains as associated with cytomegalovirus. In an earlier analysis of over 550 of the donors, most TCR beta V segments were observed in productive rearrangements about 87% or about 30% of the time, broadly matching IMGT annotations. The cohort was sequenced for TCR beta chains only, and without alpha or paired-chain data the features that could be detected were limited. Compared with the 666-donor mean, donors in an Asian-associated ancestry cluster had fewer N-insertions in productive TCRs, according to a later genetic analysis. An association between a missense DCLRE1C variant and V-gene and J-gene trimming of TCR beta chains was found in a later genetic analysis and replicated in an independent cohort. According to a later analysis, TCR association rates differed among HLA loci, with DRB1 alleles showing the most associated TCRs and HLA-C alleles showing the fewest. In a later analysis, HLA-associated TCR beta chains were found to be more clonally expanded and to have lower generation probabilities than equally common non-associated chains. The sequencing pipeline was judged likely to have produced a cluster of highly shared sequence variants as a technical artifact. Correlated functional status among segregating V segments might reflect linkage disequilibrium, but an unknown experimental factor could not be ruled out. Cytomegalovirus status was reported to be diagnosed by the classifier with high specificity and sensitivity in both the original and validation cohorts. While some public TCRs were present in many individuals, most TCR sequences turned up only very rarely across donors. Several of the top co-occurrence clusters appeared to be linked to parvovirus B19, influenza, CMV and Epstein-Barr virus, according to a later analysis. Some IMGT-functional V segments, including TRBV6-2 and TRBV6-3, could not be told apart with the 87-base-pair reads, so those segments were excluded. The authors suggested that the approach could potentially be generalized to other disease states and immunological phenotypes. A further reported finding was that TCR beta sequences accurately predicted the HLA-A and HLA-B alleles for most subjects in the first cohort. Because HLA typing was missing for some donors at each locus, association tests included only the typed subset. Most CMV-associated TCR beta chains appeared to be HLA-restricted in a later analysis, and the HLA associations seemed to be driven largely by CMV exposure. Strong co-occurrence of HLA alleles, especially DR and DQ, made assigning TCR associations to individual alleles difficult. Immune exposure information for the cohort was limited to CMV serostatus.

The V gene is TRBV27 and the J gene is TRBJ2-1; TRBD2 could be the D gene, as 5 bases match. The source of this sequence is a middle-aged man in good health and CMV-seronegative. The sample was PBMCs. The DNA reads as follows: TGTGCCAGCACCAGCGGTTACAATGAGCAGTTCTTC. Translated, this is CASTSGYNEQFF.